The 11 T cell receptor beta chains listed next were all sequenced from one sample in a study of cytomegalovirus exposure and HLA in healthy donors. The PCR used 60 Vbeta and 13 Jbeta primers. Repertoires were generated with immunoSEQ multiplex PCR, while TCRdb's copy carries only in-frame clones and drops some. Here the sample spans around 150,000 clones, around 90% being singletons. Sequenced sample: PBMCs. The receptor set was obtained from a woman in her thirties or forties in good health and CMV-seronegative.

The chain has TRBV7-8 and TRBJ2-3; 15 bases agree with TRBD2. This CDR3 has 18 amino acids. Germline values: CDR1 SGHVS, CDR2 FQNEAQ. V was pared by 0 bases and J by 3 bases, with 4 bases of the junction left unmatched. CDR3 sequence (DNA): TGTGCCAGCAGCTTAGCCCCGGGACTAGCGGGAGGAACAGATACGCAGTATTTT. This gives the protein CASSLAPGLAGGTDTQYF.

The chain links TRBV5-6 to TRBJ2-2; 10 nucleotides align to TRBD1. Germline CDR1 reads SGHDT; CDR2 reads YYEEEE. V lost 1 base, J lost 5 bases, and 11 bases stayed unmatched. This CDR3 is 18 amino acids long. The CDR3 coding sequence is TGTGCCAGCAGCTTGAACCGGGACAGGGGTCGTCGGACCGGGGAGCTGTTTTTT. Protein sequence: CASSLNRDRGRRTGELFF.

J is TRBJ2-7 and V is TRBV28, with 8 bases aligning to TRBD2. With V trimmed by 5 bases and J by 3 bases, 9 bases remained unmatched. The CDR3 is made up of 15 amino acids. The germline CDR1 and CDR2 sequences are MDHEN and SYDVKM. The CDR3 coding sequence is TGTGCCAGCAGTGACCAAGCGGGAGTTGGCTACGAGCAGTACTTC. It translates to CASSDQAGVGYEQYF.

Here the CDR3 DNA reads TGCGCCAGCAGCTTGGGAGGGGACCCTGGGGGCCAGCCCCAGCATTTT. Protein: CASSLGGDPGGQPQHF. This chain links TRBV5-1 with TRBJ1-5; D is perhaps TRBD1 (6 bases). Trimming left V 0 bases short and J 7 bases short, with 17 bases between. CDR1 is SGHRS, CDR2 YFSETQ, per germline. The CDR3 spans 16 residues.

The chain couples TRBV4-1 to TRBJ1-1; TRBD1 might be the D (5 bases). The V gene lost 3 bases and the J gene lost 10 bases, with 27 bases spanning the gap. The CDR3 sequence is 17 residues long. CDR1 and CDR2 from the germline V gene are MGHRA and YSYEKL. The DNA of the CDR3 is TGCGCCAGCAGCCAGGGGGGGATCGGGGGAGGGTGGCGGGCAGCTTTCTTT. This encodes CASSQGGIGGGWRAAFF.

The chain couples TRBV11-3 to TRBJ2-7, with D tentatively TRBD2 (7 bases). V lost 7 bases to trimming and J lost 2 bases, with 18 bases between them. CDR1 and CDR2 (germline): SGHNT, YENEEA. This CDR3 is 15 amino acids long. CDR3 sequence (DNA): TGTGCCAGCACCCTAGGGGGGGGGACCCCCTACGAGCAGTACTTC. Amino acid sequence: CASTLGGGTPYEQYF.

The chain employs TRBV6-1 and TRBJ1-4, with D possibly TRBD1 on 5 matching bases. V gave up 1 base and J gave up 0 bases, with 9 bases separating them. CDR1 and CDR2 (germline): MNHNS, SASEGT. CDR3 size: 16 residues. In nucleotides, the CDR3 is TGTGCCAGCAGTGAAGTCTGGGGGGCAACTAATGAAAAACTGTTTTTT. Translation gives CASSEVWGATNEKLFF.

This clone was detected once. This chain connects TRBV11-3 to TRBJ2-7; TRBD2 aligns across 11 bases. Germline V gene sequence: CDR1 SGHNT, CDR2 YENEEA. The CDR3 consists of 15 residues. J lost 1 base, V lost 5 bases, and 4 bases had no gene match. In DNA form, the CDR3 reads TGTGCCAGCAGCCACGGGACTAGCGGATCCTACGAGCAGTACTTC. It encodes CASSHGTSGSYEQYF.

This clone showed up just once. The gene calls are TRBV11-2 and TRBJ2-1; no definite D call. V was trimmed by 6 bases and J by 6 bases, leaving 6 bases between them. Germline CDR1 is SGHAT and CDR2 is FQNNGV. There are 11 residues in the CDR3. This CDR3 reads CASRRGNEQFF. CDR3 nucleotides: TGTGCCAGCAGGCGAGGCAATGAGCAGTTCTTC. Looking up the rest from reference TRBV11-2 and TRBJ2-1 gives the full variable domain: EAGVAQSPRYKIIEKRQSVAFWCNPISGHATLYWYQQILGQGPKLLIQFQNNGVVDDSQLPKDRFSAERLKGVDSTLKIQPAKLEDSAVYLCASRRGNEQFFGPGTRLTVL.

J is TRBJ1-3 and V is TRBV7-6; perhaps TRBD1 as D (6 bases). The CDR3 length is 16 residues. Trimming removed 1 base at V and 2 bases at J, with 12 bases between. Germline-derived CDR1 and CDR2 are SGHVS and FNYEAQ. The CDR3 sequence: CASSLVAGATGNTIYF. CDR3 bases: TGTGCCAGCAGCTTAGTCGCGGGGGCGACTGGAAACACCATATATTTT. Together with reference TRBV7-6 and TRBJ1-3, the CDR3 gives the full variable domain: GAGVSQSPRYKVTKRGQDVALRCDPISGHVSLYWYRQALGQGPEFLTYFNYEAQQDKSGLPNDRFSAERPEGSISTLTIQRTEQRDSAMYRCASSLVAGATGNTIYFGEGSWLTVV.

The V call is TRBV9, the J call TRBJ2-7; 13 positions agree with TRBD2. The ends lost 4 bases at V and 2 bases at J; junction bases unmatched: 6. This CDR3 is built from 16 residues. Germline V CDR1 and CDR2: SGDLS, YYNGEE. The CDR3 spells CASSPRLAGGPYEQYF. Written as DNA, the CDR3 is TGTGCCAGCAGCCCCCGACTAGCGGGAGGCCCCTACGAGCAGTACTTC.